This T cell receptor (beta chain) was found in a study of glioma-infiltrating T cells. TCR alpha and beta CDR3 regions were amplified from RNA using iRepertoire nested multiplex PCR. Input was 100-400 ng of tissue mRNA or PBMC total RNA. TCRdb reprocessed the multiplex PCR reads via MiXCR and lists one record per CDR3 protein. The repertoire holds some 22,000 distinct CDR3 sequences, with about 26% as singletons. The germline CDR1 and CDR2 sequences are SEHNR and FQNEAQ (reference sequence). This CDR3 is 16 amino acids long. Trimming removed 11 bases at V and 0 bases at J, with 22 bases between. The V gene is TRBV7-9, the J gene TRBJ2-5, with D possibly being TRBD2 (6 bases). This TCR was sampled from a human donor with low-grade glioma or glioblastoma, undergoing nonglioma brain surgery, or in good health (not recorded which). The sequenced sample was glioma tissue, nonneoplastic brain tissue, or PBMCs (not recorded which). The CDR3, as DNA: TGTGCCCGTTCTCTTCGGAGGGTAGGAAACCAAGAGACCCAGTACTTC. Protein product: CARSLRRVGNQETQYF. Full variable domain (remainder filled in from reference TRBV7-9 and TRBJ2-5): DTGVSQNPRHKITKRGQNVTFRCDPISEHNRLYWYRQTLGQGPEFLTYFQNEAQLEKSRLLSDRFSAERPKGSFSTLEIQRTEQGDSAMYLCARSLRRVGNQETQYFGPGTRLLVL.